Described below is a single T cell receptor (beta chain) sequence and its context. Antigen unknown. TCRdb passed the RT-PCR reads through MiXCR, listing each CDR3 protein once. The table lists 500,000 or so distinct CDR3 sequences, about 15% of them singletons. This CDR3 is built from 16 residues. The data originate from a study of response to subunit inactivated influenza vaccine. Study conclusions and caveats: Few additional T cells are recruited per seasonal influenza vaccination, authors suggested.

This sample comprised CD4+ T cells sorted from PBMCs, obtained less than 30 months after vaccination. The V and J genes are TRBV21-1 and TRBJ2-2; TRBD2 was called by the table and not checked on the DNA. TRBV21-1 counts as a pseudogene. The clonotype comes from a man between 50 and 69 years old who received an inactivated influenza vaccine. The CDR3 loop reads CASISYGGERAGELFF. CDR3 nucleotide sequence: TGTGCCAGCATATCATACGGAGGAGAAAGGGCCGGGGAGCTGTTTTTT.